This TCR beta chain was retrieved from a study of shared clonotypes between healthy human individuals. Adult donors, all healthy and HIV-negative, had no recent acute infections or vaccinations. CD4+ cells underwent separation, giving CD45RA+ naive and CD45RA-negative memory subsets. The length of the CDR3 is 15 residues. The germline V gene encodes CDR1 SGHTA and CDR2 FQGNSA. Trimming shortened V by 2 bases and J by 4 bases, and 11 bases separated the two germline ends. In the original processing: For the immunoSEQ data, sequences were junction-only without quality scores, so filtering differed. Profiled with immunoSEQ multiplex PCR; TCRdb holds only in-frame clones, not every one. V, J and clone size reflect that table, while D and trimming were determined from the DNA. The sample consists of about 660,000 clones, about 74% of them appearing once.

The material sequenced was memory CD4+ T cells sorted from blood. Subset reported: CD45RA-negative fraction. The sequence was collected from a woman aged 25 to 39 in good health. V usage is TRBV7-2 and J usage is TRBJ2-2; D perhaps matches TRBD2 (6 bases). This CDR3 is CASSLFVGGTGELFF. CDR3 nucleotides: TGTGCCAGCAGCTTATTCGTGGGGGGCACCGGGGAGCTGTTTTTT.